A selection of T cell receptor beta chains follows, all from one sample in a study of blood T cell repertoires in COVID-19. Here immunoSEQ multiplex PCR was the method, and the copy in TCRdb shows in-frame clones only, minus some. The sample includes over 75,000 clones, about 90% of them seen just once. Sequencing was carried out using peripheral blood. The source is a middle-aged man with COVID-19, enrolled during active disease. Each CDR3 is given with its conserved first and last residue. A D gene is named only where the DNA matches it firmly. Some rows mark clone size as missing; the rest say once, few, many or name a class of expanded clone.

d_call: -
v_call: TRBV6-2/TRBV6-3
clone_size: -
j_call: TRBJ1-2
cdr3_aa: CASSHRDSITYTF
cdr3_nt: TGTGCCAGCAGCCACCGGGACTCCATCACCTACACCTTC

d_call: -
v_call: TRBV7-2
clone_size: -
j_call: TRBJ1-2
cdr3_aa: CASSIRQENYGYTF
cdr3_nt: TGTGCCAGCAGCATCAGACAGGAGAACTATGGCTACACCTTC

d_call: TRBD1
v_call: TRBV5-5
clone_size: -
j_call: TRBJ1-5
cdr3_aa: CASSNWGTGGNQPQHF
cdr3_nt: TGTGCCAGCAGCAATTGGGGTACAGGGGGTAACCAGCCCCAGCATTTT

d_call: -
v_call: TRBV7-9
clone_size: -
j_call: TRBJ1-1
cdr3_aa: CASSQLRDEAFF
cdr3_nt: TGTGCCAGCAGCCAATTGAGGGATGAAGCTTTCTTT

d_call: TRBD1
v_call: TRBV19
clone_size: -
j_call: TRBJ2-2
cdr3_aa: CASNPDRGSASITGELFF
cdr3_nt: TGTGCCAGTAACCCAGACAGGGGGAGCGCCTCGATAACCGGGGAGCTGTTTTTT

d_call: -
v_call: TRBV6-5
clone_size: -
j_call: TRBJ2-1
cdr3_aa: CATTPQGVPYNEQFF
cdr3_nt: TGTGCCACTACCCCACAGGGTGTCCCCTACAATGAGCAGTTCTTC

d_call: -
v_call: TRBV13
clone_size: few
j_call: TRBJ1-1
cdr3_aa: CASSFGQYMNTEAFF
cdr3_nt: TGTGCCAGCAGCTTTGGACAGTATATGAACACTGAAGCTTTCTTT

d_call: -
v_call: TRBV3-1/TRBV3-2
clone_size: -
j_call: TRBJ1-1
cdr3_aa: CASSQGSGVSTEAFF
cdr3_nt: TGTGCCAGCAGCCAAGGTTCAGGGGTGAGCACTGAAGCTTTCTTT

d_call: -
v_call: TRBV18
clone_size: few
j_call: TRBJ1-4
cdr3_aa: CASSSDSPTTELFF
cdr3_nt: TGTGCCAGCTCTTCGGACAGTCCCACGACGGAACTGTTTTTT

d_call: -
v_call: TRBV7-2
clone_size: once
j_call: TRBJ1-1
cdr3_aa: CASSFGGMNTEAFF
cdr3_nt: TGTGCCAGCAGCTTCGGGGGAATGAACACTGAAGCTTTCTTT

d_call: -
v_call: TRBV6-6
clone_size: -
j_call: TRBJ1-2
cdr3_aa: CASWGGSRGTNYGYTF
cdr3_nt: TGTGCCAGCTGGGGAGGGTCCAGAGGGACTAACTATGGCTACACCTTC

d_call: -
v_call: TRBV7-3
clone_size: -
j_call: TRBJ2-1
cdr3_aa: CASSPGTYNEQFF
cdr3_nt: TGTGCCAGCAGCCCCGGGACCTACAATGAGCAGTTCTTC

d_call: -
v_call: TRBV9
clone_size: -
j_call: TRBJ1-2
cdr3_aa: CASSPDRQSYGYTF
cdr3_nt: TGTGCCAGCAGCCCAGACAGGCAATCCTATGGCTACACCTTC

d_call: -
v_call: TRBV12-3/TRBV12-4
clone_size: -
j_call: TRBJ2-1
cdr3_aa: CASSFGEQFF
cdr3_nt: TGTGCCAGCAGTTTCGGTGAGCAGTTCTTC

d_call: -
v_call: TRBV6-5
clone_size: -
j_call: TRBJ1-5
cdr3_aa: CASGNRASVYQPQHF
cdr3_nt: TGTGCCAGCGGCAACAGGGCATCGGTATATCAGCCCCAGCATTTT

d_call: -
v_call: TRBV28
clone_size: -
j_call: TRBJ1-1
cdr3_aa: CASFGQPRTEAFF
cdr3_nt: TGTGCCAGTTTTGGACAGCCTCGAACTGAAGCTTTCTTT

d_call: TRBD2
v_call: TRBV7-6
clone_size: -
j_call: TRBJ2-7
cdr3_aa: CASSLVSGGTYEQYF
cdr3_nt: TGTGCCAGCAGCTTAGTATCGGGAGGGACCTACGAGCAGTACTTC

d_call: TRBD2
v_call: TRBV7-8
clone_size: -
j_call: TRBJ2-7
cdr3_aa: CASSLPRSWASGSYEQYF
cdr3_nt: TGTGCCAGCAGCTTACCCCGCTCCTGGGCTAGCGGTTCCTACGAGCAGTACTTC

d_call: -
v_call: TRBV21-1
clone_size: -
j_call: TRBJ1-1
cdr3_aa: CASSSRNRDRLENPNTEAFF
cdr3_nt: TGTGCCAGCAGCTCCAGGAACCGGGACAGGCTCGAAAACCCGAACACTGAAGCTTTCTTT

d_call: -
v_call: TRBV4-1
clone_size: -
j_call: TRBJ1-1
cdr3_aa: CASSQGSGSWNTEAFF
cdr3_nt: TGCGCCAGCAGCCAAGGGTCCGGTTCATGGAACACTGAAGCTTTCTTT

d_call: -
v_call: TRBV5-4
clone_size: -
j_call: TRBJ1-6
cdr3_aa: CASSPSGHTNNSPLHF
cdr3_nt: TGTGCCAGCAGCCCTTCGGGTCACACAAATAATTCACCCCTCCACTTT

d_call: TRBD2
v_call: TRBV3-1/TRBV3-2
clone_size: -
j_call: TRBJ2-3
cdr3_aa: CASSSGGVAGKDTQYF
cdr3_nt: TGTGCCAGCAGCTCGGGCGGGGTAGCGGGGAAAGATACGCAGTATTTT

d_call: TRBD2
v_call: TRBV2
clone_size: -
j_call: TRBJ2-3
cdr3_aa: CASRIGLAVRTDTQYF
cdr3_nt: TGTGCCAGCAGAATCGGACTAGCGGTCCGGACAGATACGCAGTATTTT

d_call: -
v_call: TRBV5-5
clone_size: -
j_call: TRBJ1-6
cdr3_aa: CASSPSSSYNSPLHF
cdr3_nt: TGTGCCAGCAGCCCGAGTAGCTCCTATAATTCACCCCTCCACTTT

d_call: -
v_call: TRBV20-1
clone_size: -
j_call: TRBJ2-1
cdr3_aa: CSASTSWEQFF
cdr3_nt: TGCAGTGCTAGTACTAGTTGGGAGCAGTTCTTC

d_call: -
v_call: TRBV4-1
clone_size: -
j_call: TRBJ1-3
cdr3_aa: CASSRIQVPGNTIYF
cdr3_nt: TGCGCCAGCAGCCGCATACAGGTCCCTGGAAACACCATATATTTT

d_call: TRBD1
v_call: TRBV30
clone_size: -
j_call: TRBJ2-2
cdr3_aa: CAWSRGQANTGELFF
cdr3_nt: TGTGCCTGGAGCCGCGGACAGGCGAACACCGGGGAGCTGTTTTTT

d_call: TRBD1
v_call: TRBV6-1
clone_size: -
j_call: TRBJ1-2
cdr3_aa: CASSEIDRGGYTF
cdr3_nt: TGTGCCAGCAGTGAGATCGACAGGGGCGGCTACACCTTC

d_call: -
v_call: TRBV27
clone_size: -
j_call: TRBJ2-7
cdr3_aa: CASSLLVGPSYEQYF
cdr3_nt: TGTGCCAGCAGTTTATTAGTGGGGCCCTCCTACGAGCAGTACTTC

d_call: TRBD1
v_call: TRBV9
clone_size: -
j_call: TRBJ2-1
cdr3_aa: CASSVTSPGTGHNEQFF
cdr3_nt: TGTGCCAGCAGCGTAACGTCCCCTGGGACAGGGCACAATGAGCAGTTCTTC

d_call: -
v_call: TRBV5-1
clone_size: -
j_call: TRBJ1-6
cdr3_aa: CASSLLQGGGNSPLHF
cdr3_nt: TGCGCCAGCAGCTTGCTACAGGGTGGGGGCAATTCACCCCTCCACTTT

d_call: TRBD1
v_call: TRBV11-2
clone_size: once
j_call: TRBJ1-4
cdr3_aa: CASSLGSGTEGEKLFF
cdr3_nt: TGTGCCAGCAGCTTAGGGTCCGGGACAGAGGGTGAAAAACTGTTTTTT

d_call: TRBD1
v_call: TRBV2
clone_size: -
j_call: TRBJ2-2
cdr3_aa: CATQGQANTGELFF
cdr3_nt: TGTGCCACCCAGGGACAGGCTAACACCGGGGAGCTGTTTTTT

d_call: -
v_call: TRBV4-1
clone_size: -
j_call: TRBJ1-3
cdr3_aa: CASSQEPGTRGNTIYF
cdr3_nt: TGCGCCAGCAGCCAAGAGCCGGGAACTCGCGGAAACACCATATATTTT

d_call: TRBD1
v_call: TRBV7-2
clone_size: -
j_call: TRBJ2-7
cdr3_aa: CASSKTGTGASYEQYF
cdr3_nt: TGTGCCAGCAGCAAGACCGGGACAGGGGCCTCCTACGAGCAGTACTTC

d_call: -
v_call: TRBV5-4
clone_size: -
j_call: TRBJ1-6
cdr3_aa: CASSGQYNSPLHF
cdr3_nt: TGTGCCAGCAGCGGCCAGTATAATTCACCCCTCCACTTT

d_call: -
v_call: TRBV18
clone_size: -
j_call: TRBJ1-2
cdr3_aa: CASSPPFRAGGYGYTF
cdr3_nt: TGTGCCAGCTCACCACCGTTCAGAGCAGGTGGCTATGGCTACACCTTC

d_call: -
v_call: TRBV7-3
clone_size: -
j_call: TRBJ1-1
cdr3_aa: CASSLGTPNTEAFF
cdr3_nt: TGTGCCAGCAGCTTAGGGACACCGAACACTGAAGCTTTCTTT

d_call: -
v_call: TRBV28
clone_size: -
j_call: TRBJ1-1
cdr3_aa: CASSSPSLNTEAFF
cdr3_nt: TGTGCCAGCAGTTCCCCATCATTGAACACTGAAGCTTTCTTT

d_call: TRBD2
v_call: TRBV30
clone_size: -
j_call: TRBJ2-1
cdr3_aa: CAWTPEMGLAINEQFF
cdr3_nt: TGTGCCTGGACCCCGGAGATGGGACTAGCAATTAATGAGCAGTTCTTC

d_call: TRBD2
v_call: TRBV7-3
clone_size: once
j_call: TRBJ2-3
cdr3_aa: CASSLGGTTGTDTQYF
cdr3_nt: TGTGCCAGCAGCTTGGGAGGGACTACGGGCACAGATACGCAGTATTTT

d_call: -
v_call: TRBV7-3
clone_size: -
j_call: TRBJ2-1
cdr3_aa: CASSLTRDNEQFF
cdr3_nt: TGTGCCAGCAGCTTAACGAGGGACAATGAGCAGTTCTTC

d_call: -
v_call: TRBV12-3/TRBV12-4
clone_size: -
j_call: TRBJ2-1
cdr3_aa: CASSGNEQFF
cdr3_nt: TGTGCCAGCTCCGGCAATGAGCAGTTCTTC

d_call: TRBD1
v_call: TRBV4-1
clone_size: -
j_call: TRBJ2-7
cdr3_aa: CASKGDSSYEQYF
cdr3_nt: TGCGCCAGCAAGGGGGACAGCTCCTACGAGCAGTACTTC

d_call: -
v_call: TRBV9
clone_size: -
j_call: TRBJ1-3
cdr3_aa: CASSVGRWEAGGNTIYF
cdr3_nt: TGTGCCAGCAGCGTGGGACGGTGGGAGGCAGGCGGAAACACCATATATTTT

d_call: -
v_call: TRBV28
clone_size: once
j_call: TRBJ1-1
cdr3_aa: CASTEMGLQTEAFF
cdr3_nt: TGTGCCAGCACCGAGATGGGCCTCCAGACTGAAGCTTTCTTT

d_call: TRBD1
v_call: TRBV7-2
clone_size: -
j_call: TRBJ2-4
cdr3_aa: CASSQGQIAKNIQYF
cdr3_nt: TGTGCCAGCAGCCAGGGACAGATAGCCAAAAACATTCAGTACTTC

d_call: -
v_call: TRBV19
clone_size: -
j_call: TRBJ1-1
cdr3_aa: CASRREATEAFF
cdr3_nt: TGTGCCAGTAGAAGAGAGGCCACTGAAGCTTTCTTT

d_call: -
v_call: TRBV10-3
clone_size: -
j_call: TRBJ1-2
cdr3_aa: CAISAFNSRLNYGYTF
cdr3_nt: TGTGCCATCAGTGCTTTCAACAGCCGCTTAAACTATGGCTACACCTTC

d_call: -
v_call: TRBV7-3
clone_size: -
j_call: TRBJ2-3
cdr3_aa: CASSLMGQGNTQYF
cdr3_nt: TGTGCCAGCAGCTTAATGGGCCAGGGAAATACGCAGTATTTT

d_call: TRBD1
v_call: TRBV19
clone_size: -
j_call: TRBJ1-6
cdr3_aa: CASSRATGTGDSPLHF
cdr3_nt: TGTGCCAGTAGTAGGGCGACCGGGACAGGGGATTCACCCCTCCACTTT

d_call: -
v_call: TRBV6-1
clone_size: -
j_call: TRBJ1-5
cdr3_aa: CASSEASNQPQHF
cdr3_nt: TGTGCCAGCAGTGAAGCGTCTAATCAGCCCCAGCATTTT

d_call: TRBD1
v_call: TRBV30
clone_size: -
j_call: TRBJ1-1
cdr3_aa: CAWSKSTGGLTEAFF
cdr3_nt: TGTGCCTGGAGTAAATCGACAGGGGGCCTTACTGAAGCTTTCTTT

d_call: -
v_call: TRBV2
clone_size: -
j_call: TRBJ1-1
cdr3_aa: CASSRTEMNTEAFF
cdr3_nt: TGTGCCAGCAGTAGGACAGAGATGAACACTGAAGCTTTCTTT

d_call: TRBD1
v_call: TRBV6-2/TRBV6-3
clone_size: once
j_call: TRBJ1-5
cdr3_aa: CASSRDRAANQPQHF
cdr3_nt: TGTGCCAGCAGCCGGGACAGGGCCGCAAATCAGCCCCAGCATTTT

d_call: -
v_call: TRBV6-5
clone_size: few
j_call: TRBJ1-6
cdr3_aa: CASSYGQRLPNSPLHF
cdr3_nt: TGTGCCAGCAGTTACGGACAGAGACTACCGAATTCACCCCTCCACTTT

d_call: TRBD1
v_call: TRBV5-1
clone_size: few
j_call: TRBJ2-7
cdr3_aa: CASARDSYYEQYF
cdr3_nt: TGCGCCAGCGCCCGGGACAGCTACTACGAGCAGTACTTC

d_call: TRBD1
v_call: TRBV5-6
clone_size: -
j_call: TRBJ2-1
cdr3_aa: CASSLEGAPEQFF
cdr3_nt: TGTGCCAGCAGCTTAGAGGGGGCCCCTGAGCAGTTCTTC